Below are 8 T cell receptor beta chains sequenced from a single sample in a study of blood T cell repertoires in COVID-19. TCRdb's copy holds only in-frame clones and misses some; the assay was immunoSEQ multiplex PCR. This repertoire shows approximately 220,000 clones, 65% to 90% found once; its top ten account for 3.5% to 4%. Sequenced material: PBMCs or T cells enriched from blood (not recorded which). The receptors shown here come from a woman aged 40 to 50 with acute COVID-19.

The rearrangement joins TRBV28 to TRBJ2-1; weak D call: TRBD1 (5 bases). This CDR3 spans 16 amino acids. V lost 1 base, J lost 2 bases, and 12 bases lay in between. Germline loops: CDR1 MDHEN, CDR2 SYDVKM. CDR3 sequence reads: CASSLLDRGPYNEQFF. CDR3 DNA sequence: TGTGCCAGCAGTTTATTGGATAGGGGCCCCTACAATGAGCAGTTCTTC.

The chain joins TRBV27 to TRBJ2-7; no firm D call. CDR1 and CDR2 from the germline V gene are MNHEY and SMNVEV (reference sequence). CDR3 length: 13 residues. Between the trimmed V and J ends, which lost 2 bases and 2 bases, there was a span of 7 bases. For the CDR3, the DNA is TGTGCCAGCAGTTTACGACGGGCCTACGAGCAGTACTTC. This translates into CASSLRRAYEQYF.

The CDR3 spells CAIQNQRDGNTEAFF. As DNA, the CDR3 is TGTGCCATCCAAAATCAGCGGGACGGGAACACTGAAGCTTTCTTT. The chain combines TRBV7-2 with TRBJ1-1; TRBD1 might be the D (5 bases). This CDR3 is 15 amino acids long. Germline V gives CDR1 SGHTA, CDR2 FQGNSA. V dropped 10 bases and J dropped 1 base, with 19 bases sitting between them. Full variable domain (outside the CDR3, taken from reference TRBV7-2 and TRBJ1-1): GAGVSQSPSNKVTEKGKDVELRCDPISGHTALYWYRQSLGQGLEFLIYFQGNSAPDKSGLPSDRFSAERTGGSVSTLTIQRTQQEDSAVYLCAIQNQRDGNTEAFFGQGTRLTVV.

The chain is built from TRBV29-1 and TRBJ2-1; 12 bases agree with TRBD2. The CDR3 contains 14 residues. Germline V gene data show CDR1 as SQVTM and CDR2 as ANQGSEA. The junction had 5 bases not matched to a gene; V was cut back by 7 bases and J by 4 bases. The CDR3 protein is CSGRTSGTYNEQFF. The CDR3 nucleotides read TGCAGCGGAAGGACTAGCGGGACGTACAATGAGCAGTTCTTC.

The chain joins TRBV3-1 (or the pseudogene TRBV3-2) to TRBJ2-3; TRBD2 agrees at 15 bases. The CDR3 has 16 amino acids. The V gene's germline CDR1 is LGHDT and CDR2 YNNKEL (reference sequence). Trimming removed 8 bases from V and 2 bases from J; junction bases left unmatched: 5. CDR3 sequence: CASGTSGRHITDTQYF. The DNA for the CDR3 is TGTGCCAGCGGGACTAGCGGGAGGCACATCACAGATACGCAGTATTTT.

The rearrangement joins TRBV18 to TRBJ2-1; TRBD2 is a possible D gene (5 bases). The V gene lost 6 bases and the J gene lost 9 bases, with 15 bases spanning the gap. The CDR3 length is 13 residues. CDR1 is KGHSH, CDR2 LQKENI, per germline. As DNA, the CDR3 is TGTGCCAGCTCGCCTGATCTAGCAAGTGAGCAGTTCTTC. This gives the protein CASSPDLASEQFF.

V gene TRBV19 combines with J gene TRBJ2-1; 12 nucleotides align to TRBD2. V was pared by 8 bases and J by 3 bases, with 14 bases of the junction left unmatched. The CDR3 has 18 amino acids. Germline assignment: CDR1 LNHDA and CDR2 SQIVND (reference sequence). The CDR3 DNA follows: TGTGCCAGTGAAAAGACTAGCGGGAGCGGGGGCCTCTACAATGAGCAGTTCTTC. Encoded protein: CASEKTSGSGGLYNEQFF.

The genes are TRBV28 and TRBJ1-5; D might be TRBD1 (5 bases). CDR1 and CDR2 (germline): MDHEN, SYDVKM. The germline V and J ends were trimmed by 3 bases and 0 bases, with 15 bases remaining between them. This CDR3 is 17 amino acids long. The CDR3 bases are TGTGCCAGCAGTTTCCCCCCGAGACAGTATAGCAATCAGCCCCAGCATTTT. Protein sequence: CASSFPPRQYSNQPQHF.